This TCR beta chain was recorded in a study of brain T cells in children with intractable seizures. General study points: Pre- and post-surgery blood differed in depth, so pre-surgery absences may be undersampling. Patients' HCMV serostatus was unknown; virus specificity rests on CDR3 similarity alone.

The assay was immunoSEQ multiplex PCR, and TCRdb's table has in-frame clones only and misses some. The sample has 110,000 or so clones, roughly 92% seen once; the top ten hold more than 3%. The sequenced cases were selected for having the highest brain T cell transcript signatures. Patients received at least one anti-epileptic drug before surgery. A remark on this clone: No antigen is known for it.

V was shortened by 6 bases and J by 2 bases, with 2 bases between the two germline ends. This CDR3 spans 10 amino acids. This receptor was taken from a boy less than two years old with hemimegalencephaly and intractable seizures. The specimen was peripheral blood, collected at surgery. The rearrangement joins TRBV12-3 or TRBV12-4 to TRBJ2-7; D is unclear. Here the CDR3 reads CASSAYEQYF. The CDR3, as DNA: TGTGCCAGCAGCGCCTACGAGCAGTACTTC.